These 32 T cell receptor beta chains came from one sample sequenced in a study of tissue T cells after allogeneic stem cell transplantation. TCRdb keeps only in-frame clones here, not all; method: immunoSEQ multiplex PCR. The sample carries over 25,000 clones, roughly 85% recorded once. The material was blood, obtained before transplantation. The receptors were gathered from a woman aged 18-55 years who later had graft-versus-host disease after an allogeneic stem cell transplant.

This clone was seen a few times. The V call is TRBV6-6, the J call TRBJ1-2; the D gene is possibly TRBD1 (5 bases). This CDR3 spans 16 amino acids. CDR1 and CDR2 (germline): MNHNY, SVGAGI (reference sequence). V was trimmed by 0 bases and J by 5 bases, leaving 16 bases between them. The CDR3 bases are TGTGCCAGCAGTTACTCGACGCTGGACACGGGATATGGCTACACCTTC. It is translated as CASSYSTLDTGYGYTF.

The chain combines TRBV5-1 with TRBJ1-6, with D possibly matching TRBD1 (5 bases). The CDR3 runs 14 residues. Trimming pared 0 bases from V and 10 bases from J, leaving 11 bases between. CDR1 SGHRS and CDR2 YFSETQ come from the germline V gene. The CDR3 loop reads CASSLAGRGSPLHF. The CDR3 DNA follows: TGCGCCAGCAGCTTGGCGGGTCGGGGCTCACCCCTCCACTTT.

The CDR3 is CASSMGPNYEQYF. CDR3 DNA: TGTGCCAGCAGCATGGGACCGAACTACGAGCAGTACTTC. The chain joins TRBV7-6 to TRBJ2-7; D tentatively fits TRBD1 or TRBD2 (5 bases each). The germline V gene encodes CDR1 SGHVS and CDR2 FNYEAQ. This CDR3 has 13 residues. With 5 bases removed from V and 3 bases from J, the gap between germline ends came to 11 bases.

This chain connects TRBV2 to TRBJ1-1, with 10 bases that match TRBD1. The germline V gene has CDR1 SNHLY and CDR2 FYNNEI. The CDR3 extends over 14 amino acids. V lost 6 bases to trimming and J lost 10 bases; unmatched junction nucleotides: 11. CDR3: CASRLTGGQDGAFF. CDR3 in DNA: TGTGCCAGCAGGTTGACAGGGGGCCAGGACGGAGCTTTCTTT.

This clone was found a few times. The gene calls are TRBV9 and TRBJ1-1; TRBD1 might be the D (5 bases). The CDR3 spans 14 residues. Trimming cost V 4 bases and J 1 base, with 11 bases left between them. CDR1 is SGDLS and CDR2 is YYNGEE in the germline V gene. In nucleotides, the CDR3 is TGTGCCAGCAGCTCCGGGACGGGGAACACTGAAGCTTTCTTT. Amino acids: CASSSGTGNTEAFF.

The rearrangement uses TRBV3-1 (or the pseudogene TRBV3-2) and TRBJ1-6, with D perhaps TRBD1 (5 bases). V was cut by 2 bases and J by 6 bases, with 8 bases left in between. Looked up from germline, CDR1 is LGHDT and CDR2 is YNNKEL (reference sequence). This CDR3 region has 14 residues. The CDR3 spells CASSQQGTNSPLHF. In nucleotides, the CDR3 is TGTGCCAGCAGCCAACAGGGAACTAATTCACCCCTCCACTTT.

The V gene is TRBV6-2 or TRBV6-3, the J gene TRBJ1-1; TRBD1 is a possible D gene (6 bases). Deletions cut 6 bases from V and 1 base from J, with 15 bases between. Germline lookup yields CDR1 MNHEY and CDR2 SVGEGT. This CDR3 comprises 15 residues. The CDR3 protein is CASSQQRGANTEAFF. For the CDR3, the DNA is TGTGCCAGCAGCCAACAGCGGGGGGCGAACACTGAAGCTTTCTTT.

This clone came up once. This sequence joins TRBV14 and TRBJ2-1; D unresolved. Germline V gene sequence: CDR1 SGHDN, CDR2 FVKESK. V was pared by 3 bases and J by 3 bases, with 9 bases between. CDR3 length equals 14 residues. The CDR3 here is CASSQVTIYNEQFF. For the CDR3, the DNA is TGTGCCAGCAGCCAGGTGACCATCTACAATGAGCAGTTCTTC. Full variable domain (rest looked up from reference TRBV14 and TRBJ2-1): EAGVTQFPSHSVIEKGQTVTLRCDPISGHDNLYWYRRVMGKEIKFLLHFVKESKQDESGMPNNRFLAERTGGTYSTLKVQPAELEDSGVYFCASSQVTIYNEQFFGPGTRLTVL.

The rearrangement joins TRBV14 to TRBJ1-5, with D possibly being TRBD1 (5 bases). Per germline, CDR1 SGHDN and CDR2 FVKESK. The CDR3 runs to 15 residues. The ends were cut back, 1 base at V and 3 bases at J, with 10 bases in the middle. The CDR3: CASSQGQGLNQPQHF. CDR3 coding DNA: TGTGCCAGCAGCCAAGGCCAGGGACTCAATCAGCCCCAGCATTTT.

This chain uses TRBV19 with TRBJ1-1, with a tentative D call TRBD1 (6 bases). Germline assignment: CDR1 LNHDA and CDR2 SQIVND (reference sequence). The CDR3 is made up of 15 amino acids. Trimming took 3 bases from V and 1 from J, leaving 12 bases between them. This CDR3 reads CASSIRTVENTEAFF. The CDR3 nucleotides read TGTGCCAGTAGTATTCGGACAGTAGAGAACACTGAAGCTTTCTTT.

The chain has TRBV6-2 or TRBV6-3 and TRBJ1-2; no firm D call. Germline CDR1 MNHEY, CDR2 SVGEGT. V was pared by 4 bases and J by 7 bases, with 16 bases between. The CDR3 is 14 amino acids. The CDR3 sequence is CASSFRTAGSGYTF. The CDR3 DNA follows: TGTGCCAGCAGTTTTCGGACGGCCGGGAGTGGCTACACCTTC.

The CDR3 spells CASSRTSRNTIYF. For the CDR3, the DNA is TGTGCCAGCAGTCGGACGTCCCGAAACACCATATATTTT. This chain connects TRBV27 to TRBJ1-3, with D unclear. This CDR3 contains 13 residues. The germline V and J ends were trimmed by 5 bases and 5 bases, with 10 bases remaining between them. Germline V gene sequence: CDR1 MNHEY, CDR2 SMNVEV (reference sequence).

The chain uses TRBV15 and TRBJ2-1; 7 bases fit TRBD2. V lost 3 bases and J lost 7; bases outside the gene matches: 0. Per the germline V gene, CDR1 is LNHNV and CDR2 is YYDKDF (reference sequence). The length of the CDR3 is 12 residues. The DNA for the CDR3 is TGTGCCACCAGCAGCGGGAGGAATGAGCAGTTCTTC. Its protein is CATSSGRNEQFF.

The genes are TRBV6-4 and TRBJ2-3; TRBD2 matches at 8 bases. The V gene's germline CDR1 is MRHNA and CDR2 SNTAGT. V shed 0 bases, J shed 4 bases, and the junction held 0 bases outside the gene matches. CDR3 length: 14 amino acids. CDR3 nucleotides: TGTGCCAGCAGTGACTCAGCGGGGGCAGATACGCAGTATTTT. Amino acid sequence: CASSDSAGADTQYF.

This rearrangement joins TRBV27 to TRBJ1-5; D gene unclear. CDR3 length: 13 amino acids. The V and J ends lost 2 bases and 7 bases respectively, with 9 bases between them. The germline CDR1 and CDR2 sequences are MNHEY and SMNVEV (reference sequence). The CDR3 DNA follows: TGTGCCAGCAGTTTAGACCGACGGCAGCCCCAGCATTTT. Translation: CASSLDRRQPQHF.

The chain links TRBV5-1 to TRBJ2-3; TRBD1 agrees at 7 bases. The germline CDR1 and CDR2 sequences are SGHRS and YFSETQ. CDR3 size: 14 residues. V was pared by 6 bases and J by 0 bases, with 4 bases of the junction left unmatched. DNA of the CDR3: TGCGCCAGCACGCAGGGACAGAGCACAGATACGCAGTATTTT. Its translation: CASTQGQSTDTQYF.

This clone showed up just a few times. This chain uses TRBV11-3 with TRBJ2-5, with 7 bases aligning to TRBD2. Per the germline V gene, CDR1 is SGHNT and CDR2 is YENEEA. Trimming at V came to 5 bases and at J to 5 bases, leaving 2 bases not matched to a gene. The length of the CDR3 is 12 residues. The CDR3 loop reads CASSAGDETQYF. The DNA for the CDR3 is TGTGCCAGCAGCGCGGGGGACGAGACCCAGTACTTC.

The chain combines TRBV15 with TRBJ2-1; 8 bases line up with TRBD2. Trimming took 2 bases from V and 10 from J; bases not matched to a gene: 13. Germline loops: CDR1 LNHNV, CDR2 YYDKDF (reference sequence). The CDR3 has 16 residues. In DNA, the CDR3 is TGTGCCACCAGCAGACAGACAGTTAGCGGGAACCGGGAGCAGTTCTTC. Protein: CATSRQTVSGNREQFF.

This chain uses TRBV7-2 with TRBJ2-1; D may be TRBD1 (7 bases). Per the germline V gene, CDR1 is SGHTA and CDR2 is FQGNSA. The V and J ends lost 0 bases and 3 bases respectively, with 21 bases between them. The CDR3 contains 19 residues. The CDR3 DNA sequence: TGTGCCAGCAGCTTAGCGCACTGGCAGGGGGGCGCAGGCTACAATGAGCAGTTCTTC. Translation: CASSLAHWQGGAGYNEQFF.

The rearrangement joins TRBV7-8 to TRBJ2-1; D perhaps matches TRBD2 (5 bases). Deletions cut 1 base from V and 2 bases from J, with 9 bases between. The CDR3 is made up of 15 amino acids. Looked up from germline, CDR1 is SGHVS and CDR2 is FQNEAQ. The CDR3 protein is CASSLDRGTYNEQFF. DNA for the CDR3: TGTGCCAGCAGCTTAGACAGAGGGACCTACAATGAGCAGTTCTTC.

The chain joins TRBV2 to TRBJ1-1; possible D gene TRBD1, 5 bases. The CDR3 has 17 residues. Trimming stripped 4 bases from V and 1 base from J, with 19 bases between. Germline CDR1 SNHLY, CDR2 FYNNEI. CDR3 sequence reads: CASSVRHPGEGNTEAFF. The CDR3 region has the DNA TGTGCCAGCAGTGTACGGCATCCGGGGGAAGGGAACACTGAAGCTTTCTTT.

Comments on this clone: At one end the junction does not follow the germline gene, possibly because of a read error. The rearrangement uses TRBV27 and TRBJ2-7; the match to TRBD1 covers 8 bases. The CDR3 totals 12 residues. CDR1 and CDR2 (germline): MNHEY, SMNVEV (reference sequence). Here the CDR3 DNA reads TGTGCCAGCAGTTTTTTGGGTAGGACAGGGTCCTTC. This sequence encodes CASSFLGRTGSF.

V usage is TRBV5-1 and J usage is TRBJ1-1, with a weak D call TRBD1 (5 bases). CDR1 is SGHRS, CDR2 YFSETQ, per germline. The CDR3 is 15 amino acids. V gave up 4 bases and J gave up 5 bases, with 18 bases separating them. The CDR3 is CASSITGGEWTEAFF. The CDR3 region has the DNA TGCGCCAGCAGCATCACTGGGGGTGAATGGACTGAAGCTTTCTTT.

This clone was seen a single time. The rearrangement links TRBV5-4 to TRBJ2-7, with D unclear. V was clipped by 0 bases and J by 4 bases, with 8 bases between them. The CDR3 totals 13 residues. Germline V gene data show CDR1 as SGHNT and CDR2 as YYREEE (reference sequence). In DNA, the CDR3 is TGTGCCAGCAGCTTGGACCCGATTTACGAGCAGTACTTC. Translated: CASSLDPIYEQYF.

The genes are TRBV27 and TRBJ1-6; 9 nucleotides agree with TRBD1. The CDR3 covers 16 residues. Germline V gene lookup returns CDR1 MNHEY and CDR2 SMNVEV (reference sequence). J gave up 9 bases and V 0 bases, and 6 bases lay outside the gene matches. CDR3 in DNA: TGTGCCAGCAGTTTATCGAGGACAGGGGCTTTTTCACCCCTCCACTTT. Protein sequence: CASSLSRTGAFSPLHF.

The chain has TRBV28 and TRBJ1-6, with D unresolved. Trimming took off 2 bases at V and 3 bases at J, with 11 bases between the two ends. In germline, CDR1 is MDHEN, CDR2 SYDVKM. CDR3 size: 16 residues. The CDR3 loop reads CASSLDRRSYNSPLHF. In nucleotides, the CDR3 is TGTGCCAGCAGTTTAGACCGGAGGAGCTATAATTCACCCCTCCACTTT.

The rearrangement uses TRBV4-1 and TRBJ1-2; D perhaps matches TRBD1 (6 bases). The CDR3 has 15 amino acids. Trimming left V 7 bases short and J 3 bases short, with 18 bases between. Germline V gene data show CDR1 as MGHRA and CDR2 as YSYEKL. The CDR3 DNA is TGCGCCAGCACCCGATTCGGGGGCCCAGACTATGGCTACACCTTC. Its translation: CASTRFGGPDYGYTF.

The rearrangement joins TRBV27 to TRBJ1-6; no clear D gene. Germline CDR1 reads MNHEY; CDR2 reads SMNVEV (reference sequence). Trimming pared 0 bases from V and 5 bases from J, leaving 8 bases between. There are 15 residues in the CDR3. CDR3 nucleotides: TGTGCCAGCAGTTTATCGGGGAGGGATAATTCACCCCTCCACTTT. This codes for CASSLSGRDNSPLHF.

This clone appeared once. This rearrangement joins TRBV19 to TRBJ1-6; 9 bases are shared with TRBD1. The J segment lost 7 bases and the V segment lost 7 bases, leaving 8 bases of the junction unmatched. CDR3 length: 15 residues. Germline CDR1 LNHDA, CDR2 SQIVND (reference sequence). The CDR3 region is CASTLEDRGNSPLHF. In DNA, the CDR3 is TGTGCCAGTACCCTCGAGGACAGGGGCAATTCACCCCTCCACTTT.

The chain combines TRBV7-2 with TRBJ2-1; maybe TRBD2 (5 bases). The germline V gene encodes CDR1 SGHTA and CDR2 FQGNSA. The V and J ends lost 1 base and 2 bases respectively, with 9 bases between them. The CDR3 loop spans 15 amino acids. The CDR3 reads CASSLGPRAYNEQFF. CDR3 coding DNA: TGTGCCAGCAGCTTAGGGCCGAGGGCCTACAATGAGCAGTTCTTC.

The chain has TRBV19 and TRBJ1-1, with TRBD1 matching over 7 bases. The CDR3 extends over 15 amino acids. The ends lost 2 bases at V and 5 bases at J; junction bases unmatched: 8. CDR1 and CDR2 (germline): LNHDA, SQIVND (reference sequence). The chain's CDR3 is CASSIRVRGETEAFF. The CDR3, as DNA: TGTGCCAGTAGTATAAGGGTCAGGGGGGAAACTGAAGCTTTCTTT.

The chain links TRBV9 to TRBJ2-5, with 11 bases lining up with TRBD2. The CDR3 runs 16 residues. V was clipped by 3 bases and J by 4 bases; unmatched bases: 8. Germline CDR1 is SGDLS and CDR2 is YYNGEE. The CDR3: CASSASSGGTSETQYF. Here the CDR3 DNA reads TGTGCCAGCAGCGCCTCTAGCGGGGGGACTTCAGAGACCCAGTACTTC.